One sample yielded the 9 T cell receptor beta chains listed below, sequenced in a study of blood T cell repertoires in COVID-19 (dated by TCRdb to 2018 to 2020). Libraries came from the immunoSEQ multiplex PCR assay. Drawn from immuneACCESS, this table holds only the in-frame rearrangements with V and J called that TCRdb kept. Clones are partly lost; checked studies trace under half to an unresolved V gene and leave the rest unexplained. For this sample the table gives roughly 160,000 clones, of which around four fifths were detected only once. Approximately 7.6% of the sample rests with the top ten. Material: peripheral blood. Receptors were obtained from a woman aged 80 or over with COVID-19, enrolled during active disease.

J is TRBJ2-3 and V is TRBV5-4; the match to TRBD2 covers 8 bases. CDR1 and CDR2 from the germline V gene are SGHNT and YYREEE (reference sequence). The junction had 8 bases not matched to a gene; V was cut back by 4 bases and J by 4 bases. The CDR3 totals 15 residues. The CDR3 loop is CASSPPFSGADTQYF. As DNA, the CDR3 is TGTGCCAGCAGCCCTCCTTTTAGCGGGGCAGATACGCAGTATTTT.

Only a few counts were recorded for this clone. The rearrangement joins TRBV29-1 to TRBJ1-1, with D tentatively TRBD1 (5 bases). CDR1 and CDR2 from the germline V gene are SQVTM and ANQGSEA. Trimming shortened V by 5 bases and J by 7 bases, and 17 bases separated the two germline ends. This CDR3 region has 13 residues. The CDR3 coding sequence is TGCAGCGTTCAGGGCACGTGGGCGGTTGAAGCTTTCTTT. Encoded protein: CSVQGTWAVEAFF.

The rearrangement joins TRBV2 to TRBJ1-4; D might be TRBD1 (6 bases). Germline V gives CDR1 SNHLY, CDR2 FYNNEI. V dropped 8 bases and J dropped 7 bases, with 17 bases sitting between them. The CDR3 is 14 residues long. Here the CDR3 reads CASGLEGGSEKLFF. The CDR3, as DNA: TGTGCCAGCGGGTTGGAGGGGGGGAGTGAAAAACTGTTTTTT.

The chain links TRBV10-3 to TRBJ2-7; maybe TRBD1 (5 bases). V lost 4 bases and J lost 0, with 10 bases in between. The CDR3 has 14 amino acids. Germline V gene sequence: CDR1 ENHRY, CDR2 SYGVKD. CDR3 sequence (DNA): TGTGCCATCAGTGTTGGGGCAGCCTCCTACGAGCAGTACTTC. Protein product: CAISVGAASYEQYF.

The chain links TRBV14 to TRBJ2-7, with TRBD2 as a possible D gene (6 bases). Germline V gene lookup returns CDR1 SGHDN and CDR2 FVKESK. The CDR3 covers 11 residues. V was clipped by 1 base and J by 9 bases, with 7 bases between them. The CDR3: CASSQVGGQYF. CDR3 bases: TGTGCCAGCAGCCAAGTGGGGGGGCAGTACTTC.

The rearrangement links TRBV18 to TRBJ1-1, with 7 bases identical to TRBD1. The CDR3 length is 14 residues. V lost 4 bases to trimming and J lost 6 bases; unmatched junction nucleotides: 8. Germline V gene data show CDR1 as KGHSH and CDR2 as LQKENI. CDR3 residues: CASSLAQGWAEAFF. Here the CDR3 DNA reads TGTGCCAGCTCACTCGCACAGGGGTGGGCTGAAGCTTTCTTT.

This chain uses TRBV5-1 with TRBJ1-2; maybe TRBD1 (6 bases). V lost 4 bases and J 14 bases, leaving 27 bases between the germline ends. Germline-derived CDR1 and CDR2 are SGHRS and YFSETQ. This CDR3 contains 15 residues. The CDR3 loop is CASSQYLGTPLQRTF. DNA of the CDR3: TGCGCCAGCAGCCAATACCTCGGGACACCTTTACAACGGACCTTC.

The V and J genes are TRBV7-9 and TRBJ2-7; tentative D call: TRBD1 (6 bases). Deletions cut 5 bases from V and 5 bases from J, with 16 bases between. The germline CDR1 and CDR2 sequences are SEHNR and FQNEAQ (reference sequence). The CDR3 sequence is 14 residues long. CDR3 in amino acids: CASSPTRQVDEQYF. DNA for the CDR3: TGTGCCAGCAGCCCTACCCGACAGGTCGACGAGCAGTACTTC. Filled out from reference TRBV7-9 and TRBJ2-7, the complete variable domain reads DTGVSQNPRHKITKRGQNVTFRCDPISEHNRLYWYRQTLGQGPEFLTYFQNEAQLEKSRLLSDRFSAERPKGSFSTLEIQRTEQGDSAMYLCASSPTRQVDEQYFGPGTRLTVT.

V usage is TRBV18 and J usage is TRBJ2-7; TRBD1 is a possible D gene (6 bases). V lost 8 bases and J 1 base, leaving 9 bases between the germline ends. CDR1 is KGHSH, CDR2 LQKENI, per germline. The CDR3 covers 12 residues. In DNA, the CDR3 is TGTGCCAGCCAACAGGGATCCTACGAGCAGTACTTC. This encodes CASQQGSYEQYF.